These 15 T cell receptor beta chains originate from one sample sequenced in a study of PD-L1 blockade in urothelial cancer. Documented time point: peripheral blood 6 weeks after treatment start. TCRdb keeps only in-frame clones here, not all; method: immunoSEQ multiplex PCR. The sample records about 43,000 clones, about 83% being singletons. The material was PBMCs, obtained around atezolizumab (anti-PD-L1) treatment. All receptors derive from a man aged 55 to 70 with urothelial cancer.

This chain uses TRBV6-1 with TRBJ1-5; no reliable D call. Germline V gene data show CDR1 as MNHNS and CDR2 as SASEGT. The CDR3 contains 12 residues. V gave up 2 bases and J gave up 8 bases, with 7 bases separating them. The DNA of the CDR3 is TGTGCCAGCAGTGAATTCCCAGAGCCCCAGCATTTT. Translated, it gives CASSEFPEPQHF.

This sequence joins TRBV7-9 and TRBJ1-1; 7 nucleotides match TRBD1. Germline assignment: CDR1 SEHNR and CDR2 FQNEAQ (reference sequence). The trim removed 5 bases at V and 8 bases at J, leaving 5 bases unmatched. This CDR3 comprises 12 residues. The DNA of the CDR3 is TGTGCCAGCAGCATGAGACAGGGAGAAGCTTTCTTT. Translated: CASSMRQGEAFF.

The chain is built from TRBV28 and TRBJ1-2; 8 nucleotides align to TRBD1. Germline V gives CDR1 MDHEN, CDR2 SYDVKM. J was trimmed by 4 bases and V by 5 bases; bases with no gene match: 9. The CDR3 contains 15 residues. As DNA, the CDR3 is TGTGCCAGCAGTCTTGACAGGGGCCAGGGCTATGGCTACACCTTC. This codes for CASSLDRGQGYGYTF.

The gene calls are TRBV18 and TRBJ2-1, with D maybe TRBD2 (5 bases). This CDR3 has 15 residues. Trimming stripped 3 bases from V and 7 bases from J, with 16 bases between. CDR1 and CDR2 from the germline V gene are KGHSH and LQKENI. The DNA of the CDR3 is TGTGCCAGCTCACCTTCCGGGATCCCGGGGAATGAGCAGTTCTTC. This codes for CASSPSGIPGNEQFF.

The CDR3 region is CASSLVLGGLNSPLHF. CDR3 DNA sequence: TGTGCCAGCAGCTTAGTTTTAGGAGGGCTTAATTCACCCCTCCACTTT. The gene calls are TRBV7-8 and TRBJ1-6; D is unclear. The CDR3 covers 16 residues. The ends were cut back, 1 base at V and 6 bases at J, with 13 bases in the middle. In germline, CDR1 is SGHVS, CDR2 FQNEAQ.

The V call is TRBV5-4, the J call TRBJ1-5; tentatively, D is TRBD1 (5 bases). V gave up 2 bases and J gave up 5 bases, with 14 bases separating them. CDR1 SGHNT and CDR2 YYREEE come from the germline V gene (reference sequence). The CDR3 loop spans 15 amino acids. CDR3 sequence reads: CASSLGAEVDQPQHF. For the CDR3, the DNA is TGTGCCAGCAGCTTAGGGGCCGAGGTGGATCAGCCCCAGCATTTT.

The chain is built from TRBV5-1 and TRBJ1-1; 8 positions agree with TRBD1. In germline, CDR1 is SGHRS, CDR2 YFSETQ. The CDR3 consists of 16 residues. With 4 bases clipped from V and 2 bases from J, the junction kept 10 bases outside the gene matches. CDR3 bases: TGCGCCAGCAGCGCGAAGACCGGACAGGGCAACACTGAAGCTTTCTTT. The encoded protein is CASSAKTGQGNTEAFF. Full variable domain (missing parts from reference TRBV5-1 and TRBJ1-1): KAGVTQTPRYLIKTRGQQVTLSCSPISGHRSVSWYQQTPGQGLQFLFEYFSETQRNKGNFPGRFSGRQFSNSRSEMNVSTLELGDSALYLCASSAKTGQGNTEAFFGQGTRLTVV.

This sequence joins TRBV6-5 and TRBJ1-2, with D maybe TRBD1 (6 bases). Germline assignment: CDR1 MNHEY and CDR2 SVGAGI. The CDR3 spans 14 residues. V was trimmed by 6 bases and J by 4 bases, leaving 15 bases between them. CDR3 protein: CASRPLGGPYGYTF. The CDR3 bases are TGTGCCAGCAGACCTCTCGGGGGGCCCTATGGCTACACCTTC.

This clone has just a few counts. CDR3 protein: CATSRDQQMNTEAFF. CDR3 bases: TGTGCCACCAGCAGAGATCAACAGATGAACACTGAAGCTTTCTTT. The rearrangement links TRBV15 to TRBJ1-1, with D unclear. The CDR3 length is 15 residues. Trimming took 0 bases from V and 0 from J, leaving 8 bases between them. CDR1 and CDR2 (germline): LNHNV, YYDKDF (reference sequence).

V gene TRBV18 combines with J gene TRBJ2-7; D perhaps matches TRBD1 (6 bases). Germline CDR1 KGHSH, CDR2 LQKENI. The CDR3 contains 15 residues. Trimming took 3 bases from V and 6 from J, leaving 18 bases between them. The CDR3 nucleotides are TGTGCCAGCTCACCTAAGAGGGCAGGGGATGGCGAGCAGTACTTC. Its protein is CASSPKRAGDGEQYF.

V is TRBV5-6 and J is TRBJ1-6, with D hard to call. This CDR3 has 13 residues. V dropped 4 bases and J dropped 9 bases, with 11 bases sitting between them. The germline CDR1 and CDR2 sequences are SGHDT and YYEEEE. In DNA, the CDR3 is TGTGCCAGCAGCCAACGGCCAGGTTCACCCCTCCACTTT. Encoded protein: CASSQRPGSPLHF.

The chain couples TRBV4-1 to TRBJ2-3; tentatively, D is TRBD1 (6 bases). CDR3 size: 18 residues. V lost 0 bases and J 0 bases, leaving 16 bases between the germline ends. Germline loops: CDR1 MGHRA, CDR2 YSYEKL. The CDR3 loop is CASSQEPQGYTSTDTQYF. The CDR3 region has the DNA TGCGCCAGCAGCCAAGAACCCCAGGGGTACACTAGCACAGATACGCAGTATTTT.

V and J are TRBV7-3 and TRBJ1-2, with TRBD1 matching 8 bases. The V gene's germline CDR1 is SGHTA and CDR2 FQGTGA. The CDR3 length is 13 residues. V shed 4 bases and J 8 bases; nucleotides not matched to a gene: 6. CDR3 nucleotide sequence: TGTGCCAGCAGCTCACACAGGGGGGAAGGCTACACCTTC. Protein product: CASSSHRGEGYTF.

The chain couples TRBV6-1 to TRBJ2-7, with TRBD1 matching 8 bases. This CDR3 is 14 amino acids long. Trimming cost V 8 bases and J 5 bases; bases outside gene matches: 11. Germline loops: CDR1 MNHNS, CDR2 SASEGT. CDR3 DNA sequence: TGTGCCAGCCTAACGACAGGGGCGAGAGACGAGCAGTACTTC. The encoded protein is CASLTTGARDEQYF.

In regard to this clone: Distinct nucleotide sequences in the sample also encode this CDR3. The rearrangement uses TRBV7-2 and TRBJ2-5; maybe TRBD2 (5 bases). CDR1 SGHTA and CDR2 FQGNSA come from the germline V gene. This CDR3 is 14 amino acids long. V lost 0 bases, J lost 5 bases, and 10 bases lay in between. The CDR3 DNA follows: TGTGCCAGCAGCTTAGCCCTCGGGGAGGAGACCCAGTACTTC. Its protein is CASSLALGEETQYF.